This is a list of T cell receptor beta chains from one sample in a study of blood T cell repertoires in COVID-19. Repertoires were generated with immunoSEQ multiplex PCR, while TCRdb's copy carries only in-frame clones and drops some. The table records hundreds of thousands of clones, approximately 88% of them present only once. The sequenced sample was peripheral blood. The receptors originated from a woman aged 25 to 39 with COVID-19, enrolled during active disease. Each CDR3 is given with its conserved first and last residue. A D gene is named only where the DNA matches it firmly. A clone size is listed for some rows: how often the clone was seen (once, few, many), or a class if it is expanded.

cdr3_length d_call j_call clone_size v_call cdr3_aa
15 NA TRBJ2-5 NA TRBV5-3 CARSKWHRCSETQYF
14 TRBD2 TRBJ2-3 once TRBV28 CASSLGGNSDTQYF
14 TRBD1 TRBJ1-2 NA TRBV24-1 CATSDGTGTYGYTF
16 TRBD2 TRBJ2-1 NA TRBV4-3 CASSQVKAGGPPEQFF
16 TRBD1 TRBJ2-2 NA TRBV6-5 CASSYPGTGDTGELFF
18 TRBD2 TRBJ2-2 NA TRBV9 CASSVETKGLASAGELFF
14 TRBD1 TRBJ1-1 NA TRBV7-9 CASSLAQGDTEAFF
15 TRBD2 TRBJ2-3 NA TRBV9 CASSALTSGTDTQYF
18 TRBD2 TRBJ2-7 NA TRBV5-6 CASSLGGTSGGRTYEQYF
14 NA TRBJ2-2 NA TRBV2 CASSGRGYTGELFF
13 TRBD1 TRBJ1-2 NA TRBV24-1 CATSQGANYGYTF
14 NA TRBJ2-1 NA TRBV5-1 CASSWDTHYNEQFF
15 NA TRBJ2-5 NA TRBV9 CASSVVGDYQETQYF
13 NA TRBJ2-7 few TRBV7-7 CASSLDRTYEQYF
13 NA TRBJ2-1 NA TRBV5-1 CASSPGQRGEQFF
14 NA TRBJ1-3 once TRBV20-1 CSASLGASGNTIYF
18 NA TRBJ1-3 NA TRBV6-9 CASSFPLSIMVTGNTIYF
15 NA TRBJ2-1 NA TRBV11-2 CASSLEGTGGGEQFF
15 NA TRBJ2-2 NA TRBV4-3 CASSPGLSNTGELFF
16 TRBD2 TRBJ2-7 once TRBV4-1 CASSQGIAGVQKEQYF
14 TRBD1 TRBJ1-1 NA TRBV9 CASSIGTGNTEAFF
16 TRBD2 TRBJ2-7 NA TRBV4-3 CASSHLAGGNSYEQYF
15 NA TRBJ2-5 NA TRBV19 CASSISRGGMETQYF
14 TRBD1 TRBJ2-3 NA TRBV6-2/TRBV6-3 CASSWDRGPDTQYF
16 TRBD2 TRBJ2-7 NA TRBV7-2 CASSDRERGGSNEQYF
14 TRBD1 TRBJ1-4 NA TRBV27 CASSLGTGAEKLFF